This record looks at one TCR beta chain sequence and its context. The antigen is not known. With 60 Vbeta and 13 Jbeta primers, the PCR was carried out. Libraries were prepared by immunoSEQ multiplex PCR; TCRdb keeps only in-frame clonotypes and omits some of them. Counted here are 130,000 to 150,000 clones, 55% to 85% occurring once; the ten biggest clones make up over 2%. The source of the sample is a study of cytomegalovirus exposure and HLA in healthy donors. Findings of the study overall: Per a later analysis, 18,000 or so TCR beta sequences showed association with HLA alleles at 0.05 false discovery rate.

The V segment lost 1 base and the J segment 0 bases; nucleotides outside the gene matches: 5. Germline-derived CDR1 and CDR2 are SGHRS and YFSETQ. This CDR3 region has 17 residues. Healthy bone marrow donors made up the cohort. The sequence derives from a man aged 40-49 years in good health and CMV-seronegative. The chain carries TRBV5-1 and TRBJ2-3, with TRBD1 matching 10 bases. Sequenced material: PBMCs. The CDR3, as DNA: TGCGCCAGCAGCTTGCTGACAGGGGGCGGTAGCACAGATACGCAGTATTTT. It yields the protein CASSLLTGGGSTDTQYF.